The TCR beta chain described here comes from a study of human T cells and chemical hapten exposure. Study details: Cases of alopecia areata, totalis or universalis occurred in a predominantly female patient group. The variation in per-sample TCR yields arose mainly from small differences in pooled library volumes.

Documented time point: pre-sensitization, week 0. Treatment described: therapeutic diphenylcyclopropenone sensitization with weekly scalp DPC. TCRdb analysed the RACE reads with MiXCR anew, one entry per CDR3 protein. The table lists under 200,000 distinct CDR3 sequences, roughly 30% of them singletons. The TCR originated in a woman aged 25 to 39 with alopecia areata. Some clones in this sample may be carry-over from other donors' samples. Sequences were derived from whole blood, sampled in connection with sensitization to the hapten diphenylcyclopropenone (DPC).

CDR3 sequence: CASSDYDRTGRNTEAFF. As DNA, the CDR3 is TGCGCCAGCAGCGACTACGACCGAACCGGCCGGAACACTGAAGCTTTCTTT. This chain connects TRBV5-1 to TRBJ1-1; no definite D call. Germline values: CDR1 SGHRS, CDR2 YFSETQ. Trimming took 4 bases from V and 1 from J, leaving 20 bases between them. The CDR3 is 17 amino acids.